The next 7 T cell receptor beta chains were all read from a single sample in a study of type 1 regulatory T cells. These receptors lack a known antigen. TCRdb re-called the reads with MiXCR, one entry per CDR3 protein. Counted here are fewer than 25,000 distinct CDR3 sequences, over 55% occurring once; the ten biggest clones make up 12% to 15%. Sequences were obtained from cultured T cells, either the whole culture or a sorted T cell fraction (not recorded which). Subset given: Tr1-enriched cell product generated in vitro against host alloantigens. The receptors were sampled from a human donor in good health.

V usage is TRBV2 and J usage is TRBJ2-5, with 11 positions matching TRBD2. This CDR3 is 18 amino acids long. With V trimmed by 2 bases and J by 5 bases, 13 bases remained unmatched. Germline loops: CDR1 SNHLY, CDR2 FYNNEI. DNA of the CDR3: TGTGCCAGCAGTGAACTAGCGGGGGGCCTCCGCGCGCGGGAGACCCAGTACTTC. Its protein product is CASSELAGGLRARETQYF.

The V call is TRBV10-2, the J call TRBJ2-5, with D perhaps being TRBD1 or TRBD2 (6 bases each). The ends were cut back, 2 bases at V and 2 bases at J, with 12 bases in the middle. From germline, CDR1 is WSHSY and CDR2 SAAADI. The CDR3 extends over 15 amino acids. CDR3 sequence reads: CASSEKGGKQETQYF. CDR3 nucleotides: TGCGCCAGCAGTGAGAAGGGGGGCAAACAAGAGACCCAGTACTTC.

The CDR3 sequence is CASSEEGQGAEQYF. CDR3 sequence (DNA): TGTGCCAGCAGTGAAGAGGGACAGGGCGCCGAGCAGTACTTC. The rearrangement links TRBV2 to TRBJ2-7; 9 bases agree with TRBD1. The trim removed 1 base at V and 6 bases at J, leaving 4 bases unmatched. CDR3 length: 14 amino acids. Germline V gene lookup returns CDR1 SNHLY and CDR2 FYNNEI.

The chain employs TRBV30 and TRBJ2-7; D is possibly TRBD1 (6 bases). The V end was cut by 4 bases, the J end by 2 bases, with 12 bases between. Looked up from germline, CDR1 is GTSNPN and CDR2 is SVGIG (reference sequence). This CDR3 has 13 amino acids. CDR3 coding DNA: TGTGCCTGGAAGACAGGCCAGGCCTACGAGCAGTACTTC. This gives the protein CAWKTGQAYEQYF.

The chain joins TRBV7-8 to TRBJ1-5, with 9 bases lining up with TRBD1. The length of the CDR3 is 15 residues. Germline loops: CDR1 SGHVS, CDR2 FQNEAQ. V lost 3 bases to trimming and J lost 7 bases; unmatched junction nucleotides: 7. The CDR3: CASSFGDRERQPQHF. The CDR3 DNA follows: TGTGCCAGCAGCTTTGGGGACAGGGAACGACAGCCCCAGCATTTT.

The V gene is TRBV28, the J gene TRBJ2-3, with D hard to call. Trimming removed 5 bases at V and 0 bases at J, with 6 bases between. CDR1 is MDHEN, CDR2 SYDVKM, per germline. The CDR3 runs 13 residues. CDR3 DNA: TGTGCCAGCAGTCCCCCCAGCACAGATACGCAGTATTTT. Protein sequence: CASSPPSTDTQYF.

The chain combines TRBV7-2 with TRBJ1-3, with a tentative D call TRBD1 (5 bases). Germline V lookup: CDR1 SGHTA, CDR2 FQGNSA. Trimming took 4 bases from V and 4 from J, leaving 8 bases between them. The CDR3 has 13 amino acids. CDR3 coding DNA: TGTGCCAGCAGCTCGGGACCGGGAAACACCATATATTTT. Its translation: CASSSGPGNTIYF.